The source of this T cell receptor (beta chain) is a study of Tregs in tolerant kidney transplant recipients. Study conclusions and caveats: Few patients were studied, so findings need validation in larger groups.

Thawed PBMCs were FACS-sorted into unstimulated CD4+CD25+CD127- regulatory T cells, CD4+CD25- non-regulatory cells, CD4 and CD8 cells. Germline V gives CDR1 MNHEY, CDR2 SMNVEV (reference sequence). Trimming at V came to 2 bases and at J to 2 bases, leaving 6 bases not matched to a gene. This CDR3 has 16 amino acids. On this clone itself: Its antigen is unknown.

The table came from immunoSEQ multiplex PCR; TCRdb's copy has only in-frame clones and leaves some out. The table includes some 69,000 clones, roughly 89% detected once. Material: CD4+ T cells from blood. V and J are TRBV27 and TRBJ2-1, with TRBD2 matching 7 bases. The clonotype originates from a human donor in good health. As DNA, the CDR3 is TGTGCCAGCAGTTTACCTTCGGCGGGAGCCTACAATGAGCAGTTCTTC. Residues: CASSLPSAGAYNEQFF.